The 18 T cell receptor beta chains below come from one sample, sequenced in a study of shared clonotypes between healthy human individuals. This table comes from immunoSEQ multiplex PCR, and its TCRdb copy is limited to in-frame clones, with some not included. The sample gives about 530,000 clones, around 96% of which show up once; roughly 0.06% is in the top ten. The sample taken for sequencing was naive CD4+ T cells sorted from blood. As for subset: CD45RA+ positively selected. The receptors derive from a woman younger than 45 in good health.

This clone was recorded once. The rearrangement joins TRBV21-1 to TRBJ1-5. TRBV21-1 is marked as a pseudogene. The CDR3 is 16 residues long. CDR3: CASSKGPGSSNQPQHF. The CDR3 region has the DNA TGTGCCAGCAGCAAAGGACCGGGGTCGAGCAATCAGCCCCAGCATTTT.

Turning to this clone: In the same sample, other DNA sequences code for this CDR3. The V and J genes are TRBV7-3 and TRBJ2-1, with TRBD2 matching over 10 bases. The germline CDR1 and CDR2 sequences are SGHTA and FQGTGA. V lost 6 bases, J lost 4 bases, and 6 bases stayed unmatched. The CDR3 contains 15 residues. CDR3 residues: CASRKTSGAYNEQFF. CDR3 DNA: TGTGCCAGCAGGAAAACTAGCGGGGCATACAATGAGCAGTTCTTC.

This chain connects TRBV5-1 to TRBJ2-5, with D possibly matching TRBD1 (6 bases). The better agreement between TRBJ2-7 and the DNA end casts doubt on the J call. The CDR3 length is 14 residues. CDR1 is SGHRS and CDR2 is YFSETQ in the germline V gene. The DNA of the CDR3 is TGCGCCAGCAGCTTGGCCGGACAGCCCTACGAGCAGTACTTC. It specifies CASSLAGQPYEQYF.

This chain uses TRBV28 with TRBJ2-7; 7 nucleotides align to TRBD2. Germline CDR1 and CDR2: MDHEN and SYDVKM. The V and J ends lost 8 bases and 4 bases, in that order; junction bases with no gene match: 8. The CDR3 has 13 residues. Written as DNA, the CDR3 is TGTGCCAGCCGAATAGCGGGTCGGTACGAGCAGTACTTC. This sequence encodes CASRIAGRYEQYF.

The CDR3 loop is CASSERNSGANVLTF. The CDR3 bases are TGTGCCAGCAGTGAAAGAAACTCTGGGGCCAACGTCCTGACTTTC. The rearrangement joins TRBV6-4 to TRBJ2-6, with unresolved D. Trimming cost V 3 bases and J 0 bases, with 6 bases left between them. This CDR3 is built from 15 residues. Germline V gives CDR1 MRHNA, CDR2 SNTAGT.

This chain connects TRBV19 to TRBJ1-1; perhaps TRBD1 as D (5 bases). This CDR3 contains 16 residues. V lost 6 bases and J lost 4, with 21 bases in between. Per germline, CDR1 LNHDA and CDR2 SQIVND (reference sequence). The CDR3 DNA is TGTGCCAGTAGCCTCAGGGACGGACGTCGAGGCACTGAAGCTTTCTTT. Translating it yields CASSLRDGRRGTEAFF. The whole variable domain, filled in from reference TRBV19 and TRBJ1-1, reads DGGITQSPKYLFRKEGQNVTLSCEQNLNHDAMYWYRQDPGQGLRLIYYSQIVNDFQKGDIAEGYSVSREKKESFPLTVTSAQKNPTAFYLCASSLRDGRRGTEAFFGQGTRLTVV.

V is TRBV27 and J is TRBJ1-2; 9 bases fit TRBD1. The CDR3 covers 12 residues. V shed 6 bases and J 6 bases; nucleotides not matched to a gene: 2. CDR1 and CDR2 (germline): MNHEY, SMNVEV (reference sequence). The CDR3 bases are TGTGCCAGCAGGGGGACAGGGAATGGCTACACCTTC. It encodes CASRGTGNGYTF.

The rearrangement joins TRBV19 to TRBJ1-5; D unresolved. Germline V gene sequence: CDR1 LNHDA, CDR2 SQIVND (reference sequence). This CDR3 contains 12 residues. The V gene lost 10 bases and the J gene lost 1 base, with 8 bases spanning the gap. The CDR3 nucleotides read TGTGCCACCGCGGACAGCAATCAGCCCCAGCATTTT. Protein product: CATADSNQPQHF.

This chain links TRBV19 with TRBJ2-1; D gene uncertain. The CDR3 covers 15 residues. Trimming stripped 8 bases from V and 5 bases from J, with 19 bases between. Germline V gives CDR1 LNHDA, CDR2 SQIVND (reference sequence). CDR3: CASFSDAFNNNEQFF. The CDR3 bases are TGTGCCAGTTTCTCCGACGCGTTCAACAACAATGAGCAGTTCTTC. The whole variable domain, filled in from reference TRBV19 and TRBJ2-1, reads DGGITQSPKYLFRKEGQNVTLSCEQNLNHDAMYWYRQDPGQGLRLIYYSQIVNDFQKGDIAEGYSVSREKKESFPLTVTSAQKNPTAFYLCASFSDAFNNNEQFFGPGTRLTVL.

Comments on this clone: Other DNA sequences within the sample encode an identical CDR3. The chain combines TRBV28 with TRBJ1-2; D not resolved. CDR3 length: 12 amino acids. Per germline, CDR1 MDHEN and CDR2 SYDVKM. The ends were cut back, 3 bases at V and 5 bases at J, with 7 bases in the middle. The CDR3 sequence is CASSFVGYGYTF. The CDR3 coding sequence is TGTGCCAGCAGTTTCGTAGGTTATGGCTACACCTTC.

The chain combines TRBV11-2 with TRBJ1-6; D is unresolved. V was pared by 3 bases and J by 1 base, with 7 bases between. CDR1 and CDR2 from the germline V gene are SGHAT and FQNNGV. The CDR3 is made up of 15 amino acids. The CDR3 loop is CASSFLGSYNSPLHF. The DNA of the CDR3 is TGTGCCAGCAGCTTCTTAGGGTCCTATAATTCACCCCTCCACTTT.

V and J are TRBV28 and TRBJ1-5; possibly TRBD1 for D (5 bases). The germline V gene encodes CDR1 MDHEN and CDR2 SYDVKM. Deletions cut 6 bases from V and 9 bases from J, with 18 bases between. The CDR3 length is 14 residues. The CDR3 loop is CASRRGASSTPQHF. Here the CDR3 DNA reads TGTGCCAGCAGACGAGGGGCCTCCAGTACGCCCCAGCATTTT.

This sequence joins TRBV5-1 and TRBJ2-1; 11 bases are a match to TRBD2. In germline, CDR1 is SGHRS, CDR2 YFSETQ. This CDR3 has 15 amino acids. V dropped 4 bases and J dropped 5; count of bases not matched to a gene: 5. CDR3 in DNA: TGCGCCAGCAGCCAACTAGCGGGAGACCACAATGAGCAGTTCTTC. Its protein product is CASSQLAGDHNEQFF. The full variable domain, rest sourced from reference TRBV5-1 and TRBJ2-1, is KAGVTQTPRYLIKTRGQQVTLSCSPISGHRSVSWYQQTPGQGLQFLFEYFSETQRNKGNFPGRFSGRQFSNSRSEMNVSTLELGDSALYLCASSQLAGDHNEQFFGPGTRLTVL.

This clone was seen only once. V and J are TRBV11-2 and TRBJ1-2; a possible D gene is TRBD1 (5 bases). CDR1 is SGHAT, CDR2 FQNNGV, per germline. CDR3 length equals 17 residues. V shed 5 bases and J shed 1 base, with 20 bases lying between them. This CDR3 is CASSDRVGAGSNYGYTF. CDR3 nucleotide sequence: TGTGCCAGCAGCGATAGGGTAGGGGCAGGGAGTAACTATGGCTACACCTTC.

This rearrangement joins TRBV11-2 to TRBJ1-5; unclear D gene. V lost 5 bases to trimming and J lost 0 bases, with 14 bases between them. Germline CDR1 reads SGHAT; CDR2 reads FQNNGV. The CDR3 loop spans 16 amino acids. The CDR3 loop reads CASSLTAPNSNQPQHF. CDR3 sequence (DNA): TGTGCCAGCAGCCTAACAGCCCCCAATAGCAATCAGCCCCAGCATTTT.

The V gene is TRBV19, the J gene TRBJ2-7, with D possibly being TRBD1 or TRBD2 (5 bases each). Germline CDR1 LNHDA, CDR2 SQIVND (reference sequence). The CDR3 loop spans 13 amino acids. V gave up 5 bases and J gave up 2 bases, with 10 bases separating them. The CDR3 DNA is TGTGCCAGTAGTCCCGGGACCACCTACGAGCAGTACTTC. Protein sequence: CASSPGTTYEQYF.

The chain has TRBV29-1 and TRBJ1-4; a weak D match, TRBD1 (6 bases). Looked up from germline, CDR1 is SQVTM and CDR2 is ANQGSEA. The CDR3 length is 15 residues. With 7 bases removed from V and 3 bases from J, the gap between germline ends came to 18 bases. CDR3 DNA: TGCAGCGCTTTAGGGGGGCCCTCCCCTAATGAAAAACTGTTTTTT. Translated, it gives CSALGGPSPNEKLFF.

The rearrangement uses TRBV6-1 and TRBJ2-7; D is ambiguous. Trimming took off 1 base at V and 4 bases at J, with 11 bases between the two ends. The V gene's germline CDR1 is MNHNS and CDR2 SASEGT. The CDR3 is made up of 14 amino acids. The CDR3 loop is CASSEEGSHYEQYF. The CDR3 DNA follows: TGTGCCAGCAGTGAAGAGGGCTCACATTACGAGCAGTACTTC.